The 13 T cell receptor beta chains below come from one sample, sequenced in a study of blood T cells in healthy people across ages. For the second PCR, which ran for roughly 6 to 12 cycles, a sample-barcoded 5' primer and a J-beta primer mix were used. TCRdb recomputed calls from the 5' RACE reads with MiXCR, one row per CDR3 protein. The sample has about 640,000 distinct CDR3 sequences, 58% seen once. Sequenced material: blood. The receptors were gathered from a man in his sixties in good health.

Here the CDR3 DNA reads TGTGCCAGCAGTTTATCGGGGACAACCAACGTCCTGACTTTC. It encodes CASSLSGTTNVLTF. The chain employs TRBV28 and TRBJ2-6; TRBD1 might be the D (6 bases). V was pared by 1 base and J by 8 bases, with 9 bases between. From germline, CDR1 is MDHEN and CDR2 SYDVKM. The CDR3 runs 14 residues.

The chain couples TRBV7-9 to TRBJ2-3; TRBD1 is a possible D gene (6 bases). Germline-derived CDR1 and CDR2 are SEHNR and FQNEAQ (reference sequence). The CDR3 is made up of 14 amino acids. The V and J ends lost 11 bases and 1 base respectively, with 16 bases between them. The CDR3 DNA is TGTGCCGGTAACTGGGGGCCAGGCACAGATACGCAGTATTTT. Encoded protein: CAGNWGPGTDTQYF.

The chain links TRBV2 to TRBJ1-1, with no clear D. Deletions cut 3 bases from V and 10 bases from J, with 12 bases between. Germline loops: CDR1 SNHLY, CDR2 FYNNEI. This CDR3 has 12 residues. In nucleotides, the CDR3 is TGTGCCAGCAGTGAGCCCCGGCCAGGAGCTTTCTTT. This gives the protein CASSEPRPGAFF.

Only a few counts were recorded for this clonotype. This chain connects TRBV11-2 to TRBJ2-1; no firm D call. The CDR3 runs to 13 residues. CDR1 and CDR2 from the germline V gene are SGHAT and FQNNGV. Trimming took off 1 base at V and 9 bases at J, with 10 bases between the two ends. CDR3 sequence (DNA): TGTGCCAGCAGCTTAGGTTTGGGCTCTGAGCAGTTCTTC. It yields the protein CASSLGLGSEQFF.

This clonotype has only a few counts. V and J are TRBV27 and TRBJ2-1, with TRBD2 matching over 7 bases. V gave up 3 bases and J gave up 5 bases; unmatched junction bases: 7. The CDR3 runs to 15 residues. Germline values: CDR1 MNHEY, CDR2 SMNVEV (reference sequence). CDR3 sequence (DNA): TGTGCCAGCAGTTTGGGGCTAGCGGATGACAATGAGCAGTTCTTC. The encoded protein is CASSLGLADDNEQFF.

As for this clonotype: Relative to the germline gene, one junction end is altered; a read error may explain this. The rearrangement joins TRBV20-1 to TRBJ1-1; weak D call: TRBD1 (5 bases). CDR1 and CDR2 from the germline V gene are DFQATT and SNEGSKA (reference sequence). The CDR3 loop spans 15 amino acids. This chain's CDR3 is CSTRDLRRGVTEAFF. DNA of the CDR3: TGCAGTACTAGAGATCTTCGACGGGGGGTCACTGAAGCTTTCTTT.

The V gene is TRBV28, the J gene TRBJ2-1, with a weak D call TRBD2 (6 bases). Trimming removed 6 bases from V and 0 bases from J, with 15 bases in between. The CDR3 consists of 16 residues. Germline V gene data show CDR1 as MDHEN and CDR2 as SYDVKM. The CDR3 sequence is CASRGGRSSSYNEQFF. The DNA of the CDR3 is TGTGCCAGCAGGGGAGGCCGGTCGAGCTCCTACAATGAGCAGTTCTTC.

The rearrangement joins TRBV9 to TRBJ1-1; weak D call: TRBD1 (5 bases). The V end lost 4 bases, the J end lost 7 bases, and 20 bases lay between the germline ends. CDR3 length: 15 residues. Germline V gene sequence: CDR1 SGDLS, CDR2 YYNGEE. CDR3 in amino acids: CASSPQGDGNVEAFF. The CDR3 region has the DNA TGTGCCAGCAGCCCTCAAGGGGATGGGAATGTTGAAGCTTTCTTT.

This clonotype appeared a single time. The V call is TRBV20-1, the J call TRBJ1-1, with 7 bases matching TRBD1. Germline-derived CDR1 and CDR2 are DFQATT and SNEGSKA (reference sequence). Losses at the gene ends were 4 bases for V and 2 bases for J; bases not matched to a gene: 4. This CDR3 is 13 amino acids long. CDR3 nucleotides: TGCAGTGCTACAGGGGGACTTAACACTGAAGCTTTCTTT. This encodes CSATGGLNTEAFF.

V gene TRBV2 combines with J gene TRBJ2-1, with D perhaps matching TRBD1 (5 bases). The CDR3 is made up of 13 amino acids. Trimming took off 10 bases at V and 0 bases at J, with 10 bases between the two ends. Germline V lookup: CDR1 SNHLY, CDR2 FYNNEI. The CDR3 protein is CATTARSYNEQFF. The DNA for the CDR3 is TGTGCCACGACAGCGCGCTCCTACAATGAGCAGTTCTTC.

This clonotype was found many times. The V call is TRBV29-1, the J call TRBJ2-3, with a tentative D call TRBD2 (5 bases). V was clipped by 7 bases and J by 3 bases, with 17 bases between them. CDR3 length equals 14 residues. CDR1 and CDR2 from the germline V gene are SQVTM and ANQGSEA. CDR3 residues: CSARTGGGTDTQYF. The CDR3 DNA follows: TGCAGCGCTCGCACTGGCGGCGGGACAGATACGCAGTATTTT.

This sequence joins TRBV5-1 and TRBJ1-2; TRBD1 matches 7 bases. Germline V gene lookup returns CDR1 SGHRS and CDR2 YFSETQ. The CDR3 spans 17 residues. Germline trimming cut 0 bases from V and 3 bases from J; bases unmatched to any gene: 11. The CDR3 DNA reads TGCGCCAGCAGCTTGGGACAGGGACGGCTGGGGGACTATGGCTACACCTTC. Translation gives CASSLGQGRLGDYGYTF.

This chain links TRBV7-2 with TRBJ2-5; D assignment may be TRBD1 or TRBD2 (6 bases each). The CDR3 has 14 amino acids. The V gene lost 5 bases and the J gene lost 2 bases, with 12 bases spanning the gap. Germline CDR1 reads SGHTA; CDR2 reads FQGNSA. CDR3 sequence reads: CASSPGARQETQYF. In DNA, the CDR3 is TGTGCCAGCAGCCCGGGGGCTCGACAAGAGACCCAGTACTTC. Looking up the rest from reference TRBV7-2 and TRBJ2-5 gives the full variable domain: GAGVSQSPSNKVTEKGKDVELRCDPISGHTALYWYRQSLGQGLEFLIYFQGNSAPDKSGLPSDRFSAERTGGSVSTLTIQRTQQEDSAVYLCASSPGARQETQYFGPGTRLLVL.